The clone carrying this T cell receptor beta chain was counted only a few times. This specimen comes from a study of T-cell reconstitution after alpha-beta-depleted transplantation in children. Germline CDR1 and CDR2: WSHSY and SAAADI. With 6 bases removed from V and 1 base from J, the gap between germline ends came to 9 bases. The CDR3 sequence is 13 residues long. Unique molecular identifiers featured in how the TCRbeta library was prepared. TCRdb reprocessed the PCR reads with MiXCR, giving one entry per CDR3 protein. The table lists some 290,000 distinct CDR3 sequences, 9.5% to 10% of them singletons.

This material consisted of PBMCs from the stem cell graft donor, taken from the stem cell graft. The receptor was derived from a human donor who donated a stem cell graft to a child with SCID. This chain joins TRBV10-2 and TRBJ1-1, with no clear D. CDR3 loop: CASREDGNTEAFF. CDR3 bases: TGCGCCAGCAGAGAGGACGGGAACACTGAAGCTTTCTTT.